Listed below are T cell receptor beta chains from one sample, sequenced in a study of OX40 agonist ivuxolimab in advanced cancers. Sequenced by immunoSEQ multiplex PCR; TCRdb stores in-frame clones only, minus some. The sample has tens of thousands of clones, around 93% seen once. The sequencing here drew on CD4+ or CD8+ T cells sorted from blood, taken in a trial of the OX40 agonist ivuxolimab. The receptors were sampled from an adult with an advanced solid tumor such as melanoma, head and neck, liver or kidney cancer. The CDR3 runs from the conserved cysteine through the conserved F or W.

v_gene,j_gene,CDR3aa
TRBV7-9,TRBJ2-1,CASSSPHKQFTRSDEQFF
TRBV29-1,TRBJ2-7,CSVERGGYEQYF
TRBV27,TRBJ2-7,CASSLSGTPSYEQYF
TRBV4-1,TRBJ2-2,CASSQEPGAGAPNTGELFF
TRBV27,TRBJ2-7,CASSRTGALFSEQYF
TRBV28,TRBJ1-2,CASSLRDSYGYTF
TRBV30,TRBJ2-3,CAWSPAPLSGTWGDTQYF
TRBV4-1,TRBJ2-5,CASSQVGGVETQYF
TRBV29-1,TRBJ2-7,CSVLQVGEQYF
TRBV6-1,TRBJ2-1,CASGTAGAYNEQFF
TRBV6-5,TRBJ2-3,CASSLAGGPTDTQYF
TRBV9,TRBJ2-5,CASSAQGLGKETQYF
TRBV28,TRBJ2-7,CASSTHRGSYEQYF
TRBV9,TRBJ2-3,CASSVEPVDRANTDTQYF
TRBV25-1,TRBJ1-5,CASSEGTAQPQHF
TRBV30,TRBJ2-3,CAWSVLFRDTQYF
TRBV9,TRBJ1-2,CASSVGGRQPKVF
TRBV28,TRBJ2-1,CASSLVPSGEDGQFF
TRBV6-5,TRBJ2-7,CASSYDILEQYF
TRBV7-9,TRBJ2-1,CASSRDTGTRDYNEQFF
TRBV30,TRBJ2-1,CAWKVGVSSYNEQFF
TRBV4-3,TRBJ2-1,CASSQETGPYNEQFF
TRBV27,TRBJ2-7,CASSLRGSYEQYF
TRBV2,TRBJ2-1,CASLLGGQEDNEQFF
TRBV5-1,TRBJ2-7,CASSLEPGEIYEQYF
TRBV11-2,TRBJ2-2,CASSLFTGELFF
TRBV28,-,CASSLQPGQGGEQYF
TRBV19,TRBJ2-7,CASSSGQLYEQYF
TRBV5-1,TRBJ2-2,CASSSGLAGTGELFF
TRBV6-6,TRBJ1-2,CASSYGRAGYTF
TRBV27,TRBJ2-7,CASSLMASLRYEQYF
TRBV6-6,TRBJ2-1,CASSSTGPVDEQFF
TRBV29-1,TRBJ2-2,CSVDRGRNTGELFF
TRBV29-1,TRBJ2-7,CSVEATRDREYEQYF
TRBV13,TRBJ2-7,CASSSSDRSYEQYF